This TCR beta chain was documented in a study of naive and memory T cell subsets. This clonotype has at least ten counts. Blood and skin TCR RNA was reverse transcribed with alpha and beta constant primers. Ligated cDNA underwent four rounds of PCR with nested alpha and beta constant region primers and SP2. Each CDR3 protein is one row after TCRdb ran MiXCR on the 5' RACE reads. The repertoire has about 22,000 distinct CDR3 sequences, roughly 4.1% of them found once; the top ten carry about 7.8%. Adult healthy volunteers gave 2.5 ml peripheral blood for whole-blood RNA. With 3 bases clipped from V and 5 bases from J, the junction kept 13 bases outside the gene matches. The germline V gene has CDR1 SGHAT and CDR2 FQNNGV. This CDR3 has 18 residues.

The receptor was isolated from a male donor in good health. This chain joins TRBV11-2 and TRBJ2-3, with 11 positions matching TRBD1. CDR3: CASSFASLGDRGIDTQYF. For the CDR3, the DNA is TGTGCCAGCAGCTTCGCTTCGCTAGGGGACAGGGGGATAGATACGCAGTATTTT.